This section outlines one T cell receptor (beta chain) sequence together with its context. The antigen it recognizes is unknown. There are no base qualities to consult, and no much larger clone falls within one base. Interpreted using the paper, the time point label stands for: cycle 1 day 1 (C1D1), immediately before nivolumab initiation. All trial patients had relapsed after autologous stem cell transplantation, with cohorts A, B and C differing in prior brentuximab vedotin exposure. The trial cohort included 55 to 65 patients with relapsed/refractory classical Hodgkin lymphoma, and each patient had a best overall response of complete response, partial response or progressive disease. Single-agent nivolumab was administered to trial patients in the multi-cohort phase II CheckMate 205 trial. An independent review committee assessed best overall response by applying the 2007 International Working Group response criteria. Trial PBMCs were obtained immediately prior to nivolumab initiation (C1D1) and on therapy at cycle 2 day 1 and cycle 4 day 1. After peripheral blood was drawn into 8 mL Vacutainer Cell Preparation Tubes, PBMCs were isolated by centrifugation and then cryopreserved.

Genomic DNA was isolated using the Qiagen DNeasy kit from unsorted PBMCs as well as from negatively selected CD4+ and CD8+ fractions. Amplification of TCR beta CDR3 regions was done by immunoSEQ multiplex PCR with primers that anneal to V and J segments. A synthetic immune receptor repertoire was used to minimize amplification bias, and remaining bias was computationally removed after sequencing. The authors' analysis ran thus. Repertoire diversity was quantified as the Shannon entropy index using custom Python scripts. Unsorted, CD4+ and CD8+ repertoires were analyzed separately, except for combined analyses in which CD4+ and CD8+ sequences were merged in silico. A clone counted as expanded when the clone's frequency after treatment rose at least 2-fold relative to C1D1, and clones undetected at baseline were given a pseudocount of 0.5. Singleton clones were defined as clones with 0 or 1 copy at C1D1, and non-singleton clones were defined as clones with 2 or more copies. Clones expanded in unsorted samples were assigned a CD4+, CD8+ or unknown annotation through matching of protein sequences in sorted samples from the same patient. Diversity changes from C1D1 to C4D1 were tested in paired samples using Wilcoxon tests. Not all clones reach the TCRdb copy of this immuneACCESS table, which keeps in-frame sequences only. Checked studies attribute under half of the gap to unresolved V genes and leave the rest unexplained. The V and J calls and clone size were taken over from that table, and D and trimming were inferred from the DNA. Recorded for this sample are 20,000 to 25,000 clones; under 70% of them occurred a single time. Of the sample, over 4.5% is held by the ten largest clones.

This sample was taken from a study of PD-1 blockade in classical Hodgkin lymphoma (dated by TCRdb to the early 2020s). With regard to the full study: Nivolumab dosing was 3 mg/kg intravenously every 2 weeks, continuing until either disease progression or unacceptable toxicity. The study used CyTOF and TCR beta sequencing to define a peripheral blood immune signature of response to PD-1 blockade in classical Hodgkin lymphoma. Summary of the overall study and its limitations: Baseline TCR diversity was reported to be lower in newly diagnosed patients than in healthy donors, and even lower in relapsed/refractory patients. Among trial patients, those achieving complete response had baseline diversity similar to that of newly diagnosed patients, while diversity was significantly lower in partial responders and progressors. The study was restricted to a single clinical trial cohort, and the causes of repertoire differences, possibly disease activity or prior therapy, were left undefined. Lower diversity was observed in patients in whom nivolumab was started less than 1 year after ASCT, and these patients were excluded from later analyses so that confounding by immune reconstitution would be avoided. CD4+ but not CD8+ TCR diversity rose significantly by C4D1 (p=0.0027 vs p=0.16), most apparent in complete responders (p=0.02).

There are 17 amino acids in the CDR3, from cysteine to phenylalanine inclusive. Here the CDR3 DNA is all that survives: 51 bases in frame from base 1. The germline ends are 13 bases apart after V is trimmed by 0 bases and J by 0 bases. Reading the germline V gene gives CDR1 SGDLS and CDR2 YYNGEE. The origin of this receptor is a human donor with classical Hodgkin lymphoma. The chain employs TRBV9 and TRBJ2-1; a tentative D match to TRBD2 spans 5 bases. The sample consisted of peripheral blood mononuclear cells (PBMCs), taken at baseline. This receptor has the CDR3 CASSVGRGRSSYNEQFF. The sequence in DNA is TGTGCCAGCAGCGTAGGACGAGGGCGGAGCTCCTACAATGAGCAGTTCTTC.